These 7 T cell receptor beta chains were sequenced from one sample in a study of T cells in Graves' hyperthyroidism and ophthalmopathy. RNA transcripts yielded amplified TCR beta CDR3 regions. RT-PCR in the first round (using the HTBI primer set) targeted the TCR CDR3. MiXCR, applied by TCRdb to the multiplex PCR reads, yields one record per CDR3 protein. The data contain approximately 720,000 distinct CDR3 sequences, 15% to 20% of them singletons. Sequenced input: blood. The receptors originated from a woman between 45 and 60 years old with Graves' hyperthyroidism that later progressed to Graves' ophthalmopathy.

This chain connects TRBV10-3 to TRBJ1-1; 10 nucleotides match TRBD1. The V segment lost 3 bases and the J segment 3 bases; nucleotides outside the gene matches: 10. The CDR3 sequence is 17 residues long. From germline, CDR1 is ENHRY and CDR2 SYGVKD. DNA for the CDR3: TGTGCCATCAGTGAAACACCGGGACAGGGGCTTGACACTGAAGCTTTCTTT. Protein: CAISETPGQGLDTEAFF.

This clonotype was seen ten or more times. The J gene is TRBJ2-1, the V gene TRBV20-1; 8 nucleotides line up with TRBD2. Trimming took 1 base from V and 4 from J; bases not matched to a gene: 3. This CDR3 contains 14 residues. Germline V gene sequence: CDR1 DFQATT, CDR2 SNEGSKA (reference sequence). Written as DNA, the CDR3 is TGCAGTGCTAGAGGCGGGGGGCGTTACAATGAGCAGTTCTTC. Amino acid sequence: CSARGGGRYNEQFF.

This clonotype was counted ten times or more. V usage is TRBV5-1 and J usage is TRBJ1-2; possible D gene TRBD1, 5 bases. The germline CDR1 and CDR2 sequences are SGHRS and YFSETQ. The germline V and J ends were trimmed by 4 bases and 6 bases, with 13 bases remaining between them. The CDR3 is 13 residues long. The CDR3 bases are TGCGCCAGCAGCCCGGCGGGGGGGAATGGCTACACCTTC. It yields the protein CASSPAGGNGYTF.

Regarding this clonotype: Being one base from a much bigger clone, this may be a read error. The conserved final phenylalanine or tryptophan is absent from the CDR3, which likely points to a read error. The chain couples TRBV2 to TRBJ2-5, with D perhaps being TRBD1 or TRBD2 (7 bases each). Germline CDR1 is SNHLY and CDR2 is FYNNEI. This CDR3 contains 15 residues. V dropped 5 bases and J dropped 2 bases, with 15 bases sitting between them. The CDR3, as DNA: TGTGCCAGCAGTCCTAGGGGGGGACAGCAAGAGACCCAGTACTAC. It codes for CASSPRGGQQETQYY.

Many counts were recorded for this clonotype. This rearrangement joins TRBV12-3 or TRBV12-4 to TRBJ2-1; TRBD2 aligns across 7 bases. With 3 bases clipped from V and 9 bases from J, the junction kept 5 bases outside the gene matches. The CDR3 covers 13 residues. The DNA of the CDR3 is TGTGCCAGCAGTTTTACGGGGGGATCTGAGCAGTTCTTC. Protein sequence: CASSFTGGSEQFF.

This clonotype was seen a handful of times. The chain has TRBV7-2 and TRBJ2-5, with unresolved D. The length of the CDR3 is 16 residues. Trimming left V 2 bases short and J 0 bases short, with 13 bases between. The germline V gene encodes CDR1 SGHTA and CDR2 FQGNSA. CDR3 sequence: CASSLSPVSYQETQYF. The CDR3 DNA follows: TGTGCCAGCAGCTTATCGCCGGTTTCGTACCAAGAGACCCAGTACTTC.

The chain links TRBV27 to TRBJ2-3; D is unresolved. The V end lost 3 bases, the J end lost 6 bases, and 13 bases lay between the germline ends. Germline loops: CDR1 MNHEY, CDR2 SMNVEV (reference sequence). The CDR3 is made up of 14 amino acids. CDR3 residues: CASSFSLVHDTQYF. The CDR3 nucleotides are TGTGCCAGCAGTTTTTCGCTAGTTCACGATACGCAGTATTTT.